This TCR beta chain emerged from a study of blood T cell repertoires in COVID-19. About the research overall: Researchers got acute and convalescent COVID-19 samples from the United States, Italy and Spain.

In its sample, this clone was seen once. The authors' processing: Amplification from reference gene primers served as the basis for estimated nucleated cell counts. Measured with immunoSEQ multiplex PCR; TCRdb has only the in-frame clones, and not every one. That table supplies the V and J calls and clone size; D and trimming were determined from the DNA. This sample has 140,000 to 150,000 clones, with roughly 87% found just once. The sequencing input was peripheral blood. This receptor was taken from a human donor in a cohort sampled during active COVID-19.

The CDR3: CASSLVAAMGYEQYF. DNA for the CDR3: TGTGCCAGCAGCTTAGTAGCCGCCATGGGCTACGAGCAGTACTTC. The chain carries TRBV11-2 and TRBJ2-7; D ambiguous. With 1 base removed from V and 3 bases from J, the gap between germline ends came to 13 bases. From germline, CDR1 is SGHAT and CDR2 FQNNGV. CDR3 length: 15 amino acids. Variable domain in full (rest from reference TRBV11-2 and TRBJ2-7): EAGVAQSPRYKIIEKRQSVAFWCNPISGHATLYWYQQILGQGPKLLIQFQNNGVVDDSQLPKDRFSAERLKGVDSTLKIQPAKLEDSAVYLCASSLVAAMGYEQYFGPGTRLTVT.